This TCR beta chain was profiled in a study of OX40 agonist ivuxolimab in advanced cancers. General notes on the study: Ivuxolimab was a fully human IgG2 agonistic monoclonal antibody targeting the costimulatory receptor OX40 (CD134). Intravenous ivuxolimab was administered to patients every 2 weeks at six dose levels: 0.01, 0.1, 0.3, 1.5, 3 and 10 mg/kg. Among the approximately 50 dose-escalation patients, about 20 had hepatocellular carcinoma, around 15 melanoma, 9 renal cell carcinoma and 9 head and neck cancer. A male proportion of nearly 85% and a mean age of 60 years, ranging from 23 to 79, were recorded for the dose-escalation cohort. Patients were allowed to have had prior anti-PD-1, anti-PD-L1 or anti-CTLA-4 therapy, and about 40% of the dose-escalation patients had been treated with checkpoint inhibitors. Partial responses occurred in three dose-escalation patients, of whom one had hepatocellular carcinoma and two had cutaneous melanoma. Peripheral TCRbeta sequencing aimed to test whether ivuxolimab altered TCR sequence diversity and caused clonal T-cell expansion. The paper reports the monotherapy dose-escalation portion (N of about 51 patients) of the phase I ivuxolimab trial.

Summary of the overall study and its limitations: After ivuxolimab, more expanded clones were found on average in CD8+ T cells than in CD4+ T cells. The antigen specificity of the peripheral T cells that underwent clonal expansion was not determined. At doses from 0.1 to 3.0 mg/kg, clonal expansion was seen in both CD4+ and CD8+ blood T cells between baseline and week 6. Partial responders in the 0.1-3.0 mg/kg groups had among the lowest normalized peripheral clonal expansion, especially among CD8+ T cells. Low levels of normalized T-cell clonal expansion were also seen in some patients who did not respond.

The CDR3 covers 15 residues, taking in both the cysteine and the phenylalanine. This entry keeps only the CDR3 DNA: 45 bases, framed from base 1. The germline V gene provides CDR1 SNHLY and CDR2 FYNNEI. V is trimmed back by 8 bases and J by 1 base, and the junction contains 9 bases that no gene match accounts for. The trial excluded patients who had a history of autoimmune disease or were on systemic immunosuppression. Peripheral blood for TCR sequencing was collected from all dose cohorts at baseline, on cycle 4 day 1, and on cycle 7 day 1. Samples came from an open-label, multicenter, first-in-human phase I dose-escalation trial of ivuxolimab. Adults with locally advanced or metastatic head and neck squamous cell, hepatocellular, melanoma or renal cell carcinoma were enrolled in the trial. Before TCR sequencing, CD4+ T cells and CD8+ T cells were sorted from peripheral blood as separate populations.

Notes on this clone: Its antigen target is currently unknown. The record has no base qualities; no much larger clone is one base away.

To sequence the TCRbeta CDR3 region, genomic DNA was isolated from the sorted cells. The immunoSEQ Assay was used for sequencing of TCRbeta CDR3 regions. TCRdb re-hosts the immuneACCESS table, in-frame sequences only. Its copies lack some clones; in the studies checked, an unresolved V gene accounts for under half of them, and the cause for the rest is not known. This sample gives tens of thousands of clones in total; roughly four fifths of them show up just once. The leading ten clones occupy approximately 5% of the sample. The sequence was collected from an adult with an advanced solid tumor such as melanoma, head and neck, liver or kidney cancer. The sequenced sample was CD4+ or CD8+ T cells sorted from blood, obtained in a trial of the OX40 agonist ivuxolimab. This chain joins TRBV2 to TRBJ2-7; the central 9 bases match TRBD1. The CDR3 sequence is CASAAAGTGSYEQYF. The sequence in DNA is TGTGCCAGCGCCGCGGCCGGGACAGGGTCCTACGAGCAGTACTTC.